The following is a T cell receptor (beta chain) sequence with its context. These data originate in a study of T cells expressing NK-cell markers. TCRdb re-called the 5' RACE reads and shows each CDR3 protein once, DNA omitted. This repertoire includes 350,000 to 450,000 distinct CDR3 sequences. Germline CDR1 reads LNHNV; CDR2 reads YYDKDF (reference sequence). CDR3 length: 17 residues. The clonotype originates from a man aged 18-75 years in good health. The sample comprised blood T cells: a sorted CD56 or NKG2C T cell subset, CD4+ or CD8+ T cells, or bulk PBMC T cells (not recorded which). V usage is TRBV15 and J usage is TRBJ2-2; the TCRdb call, TRBD1, lacks DNA for checking. CDR3 sequence reads: CATSRALVRGQAGELFF. The full variable domain, its missing parts supplied by reference TRBV15 and TRBJ2-2, is DAMVIQNPRYQVTQFGKPVTLSCSQTLNHNVMYWYQQKSSQAPKLLFHYYDKDFNNEADTPDNFQSRRPNTSFCFLDIRSPGLGDTAMYLCATSRALVRGQAGELFFGEGSRLTVL.